The rows below give T cell receptor beta chains drawn from one sample of a study of T-cell memory formation after mild COVID-19. Via MiXCR, TCRdb re-called the 5' RACE reads, giving one row per CDR3 protein. Of 250,000 to 300,000 distinct CDR3 sequences detected, more than 15% appear once; the ten largest clones hold more than 20%. The sample taken for sequencing was PBMCs or a T cell subset sorted from them (not recorded which). The receptors originated from a man between 18 and 35 years old who had mild COVID-19 (a few samples of this study predate the infection). Cell type and time point are not known. CDR3s include the opening cysteine and the closing phenylalanine or tryptophan. D genes are given only for firm matches. Some rows have no size entry. The others give once, few or many, or a class for an expanded clone.

length | D | J | size | V | DNA | CDR3
15 | - | TRBJ1-1 | many | TRBV28 | TGTGCCAGCAGCCAGAGAGGGGGGGGGAACACTGAAGCTTTCTTT | CASSQRGGGNTEAFF
15 | - | TRBJ2-3 | few | TRBV7-2 | TGTGCCAGCAGCTTAGTGGGGGGCCTGGGAGATACGCAGTATTTT | CASSLVGGLGDTQYF
12 | - | TRBJ1-1 | - | TRBV6-2/TRBV6-3 | TGTGCCAGCAGTTACAGGGACACTGAAGCTTTCTTT | CASSYRDTEAFF
14 | - | TRBJ1-2 | many | TRBV5-1 | TGCGCCAGCAGCACGCAGGGAGGAGGGTATGGCTACACCTTC | CASSTQGGGYGYTF
14 | - | TRBJ1-1 | few | TRBV7-6 | TGTGCCAGCAGCGAAACACAGGGGAACACTGAAGCTTTCTTT | CASSETQGNTEAFF
13 | - | TRBJ1-5 | - | TRBV9 | TGTGCCAGCAGCGTAGCAGCTCGGCAGCCCCAGCATTTT | CASSVAARQPQHF
13 | - | TRBJ2-3 | - | TRBV10-3 | TGTGCCATCAGGGCGGACAGCACAGATACGCAGTATTTT | CAIRADSTDTQYF
18 | - | TRBJ1-1 | - | TRBV5-1 | TGCGCCAGCAGCTTAGACCGGGACACCCTGGCCATGAACACTGAAGCTTTCTTT | CASSLDRDTLAMNTEAFF
13 | - | TRBJ1-1 | few | TRBV6-2/TRBV6-3 | TGTGCCAGCACCAGGACGGATAACACTGAAGCTTTCTTT | CASTRTDNTEAFF
15 | - | TRBJ1-4 | - | TRBV20-1 | TGCAGTGCTAGGACGTTCGGCGATTATAATGAAAAACTGTTTTTT | CSARTFGDYNEKLFF
11 | - | TRBJ1-2 | medium-sized | TRBV20-1 | TGCAGTGCTGACGACAGCTATGGCTACACCTTC | CSADDSYGYTF
14 | - | TRBJ2-3 | few | TRBV5-1 | TGCGCCAGCAGCTTGCAGCTCGGGACCGATACGCAGTATTTT | CASSLQLGTDTQYF
15 | TRBD1 | TRBJ1-5 | - | TRBV3-1 | TGTGCCAGCAGCCAGTGGGACAGCCGAGAAGAGCCCCAGCATTTT | CASSQWDSREEPQHF
15 | - | TRBJ2-1 | - | TRBV3-1 | TGTGCCAGCAGCCAAGATCTCCGGGGAGGTAATGAGCAGTTCTTC | CASSQDLRGGNEQFF
17 | - | TRBJ2-4 | few | TRBV5-1 | TGCGCCAGCAGCATCGGGACATTCGTTCTAGCCAAAAACATTCAGTACTTC | CASSIGTFVLAKNIQYF
14 | - | TRBJ2-7 | few | TRBV18 | TGTGCCAGCTCACCACCGGGGCTCACCTACGAGCAGTACTTC | CASSPPGLTYEQYF
15 | TRBD1 | TRBJ2-1 | - | TRBV7-9 | TGTGCCAGCAGCTCGGGACAGGGAAACTACAATGAGCAGTTCTTC | CASSSGQGNYNEQFF